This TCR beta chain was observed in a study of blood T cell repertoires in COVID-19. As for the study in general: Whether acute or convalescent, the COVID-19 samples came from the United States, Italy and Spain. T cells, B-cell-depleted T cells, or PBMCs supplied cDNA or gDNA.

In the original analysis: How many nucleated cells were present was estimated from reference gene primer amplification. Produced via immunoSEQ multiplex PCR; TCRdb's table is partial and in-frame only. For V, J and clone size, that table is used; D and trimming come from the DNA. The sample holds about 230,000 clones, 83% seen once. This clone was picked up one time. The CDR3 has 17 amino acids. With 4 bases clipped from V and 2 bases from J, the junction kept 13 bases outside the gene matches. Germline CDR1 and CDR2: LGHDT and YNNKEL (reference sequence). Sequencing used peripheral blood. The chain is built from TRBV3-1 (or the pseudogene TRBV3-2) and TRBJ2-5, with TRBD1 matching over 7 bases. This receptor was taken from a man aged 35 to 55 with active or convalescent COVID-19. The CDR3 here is CASSPSLIRGLQETQYF. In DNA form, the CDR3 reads TGTGCCAGCAGCCCCTCCCTCATAAGGGGGCTTCAAGAGACCCAGTACTTC.